The rows below give T cell receptor beta chains drawn from one sample of a study of control samples from healthy donors and cancer patients. Only in-frame clones appear in the TCRdb table, and some are missing; sequencing was by immunoSEQ multiplex PCR. The sample contains 150,000 to 200,000 clones, just over 85% of which appear only once. The sequenced material came from blood. The receptors derive from a man younger than 35 in good health. Each CDR3 is given with its conserved first and last residue. The D gene is left open where the match is weak.

V gene: TRBV6-5
D gene: TRBD2
CDR3 protein: CASLVGLAGIYEQYF

V gene: TRBV5-1
D gene: .
CDR3 protein: CASSLGGSTEAFF

V gene: TRBV7-2
D gene: TRBD2
CDR3 protein: CASSLRPSGGASTDTQYF

V gene: TRBV6-2/TRBV6-3
D gene: TRBD2
CDR3 protein: CASSLGLAGTRLYF

V gene: TRBV19
D gene: .
CDR3 protein: CASTFSSYNSPLHF

V gene: TRBV15
D gene: .
CDR3 protein: CATNRRGARNYGYTF

V gene: TRBV19
D gene: .
CDR3 protein: CASRGSYGYTF

V gene: TRBV21-1
D gene: .
CDR3 protein: CASSKQGAVNTGELFF

V gene: TRBV19
D gene: .
CDR3 protein: CASRWGAPGEQFF

V gene: TRBV15
D gene: TRBD1
CDR3 protein: CATSRGQGLYTGELFF

V gene: TRBV2
D gene: TRBD1
CDR3 protein: CASSGDRGVNTEAFF

V gene: TRBV5-4
D gene: TRBD2
CDR3 protein: CASSSVAGDNTGELFF

V gene: TRBV7-9
D gene: TRBD2
CDR3 protein: CASSFGSGGLYNEQFF

V gene: TRBV9
D gene: .
CDR3 protein: CASSQGLGSGQPQHF

V gene: TRBV4-1
D gene: .
CDR3 protein: CASSPSRGPSRTEAFF